What follows describes a single T cell receptor (beta chain). Its antigen is still unknown. The data are from a study of shared clonotypes between healthy human individuals. Overall study results and limits: Across several donors, naive CD4 shared around 5%, naive CD8 under 4%, memory CD4 approximately 2.5%, memory CD8 roughly 0.37%.

Terminally differentiated effector memory CD45RA+ cells were left out of the naive CD8 fraction, which was CD45RO-negative and positively selected for CCR7. The assay was immunoSEQ multiplex PCR, and TCRdb's table has in-frame clones only and misses some. The sample consists of roughly 2.1 million clones, about 93% of them appearing once. CDR3 length: 16 residues. Germline CDR1 SEHNR, CDR2 FQNEAQ (reference sequence). V was trimmed by 2 bases and J by 0 bases, leaving 13 bases between them. The clonotype originates from a man aged 18 to 35 in good health. Some clones in this sample may be carry-over from other donors' samples. Sequencing used naive CD8+ T cells from PBMCs. V usage is TRBV7-9 and J usage is TRBJ1-2, with unresolved D. The CDR3 coding sequence is TGTGCCAGCAGCTTACCCTACTCCGGCTCTAACTATGGCTACACCTTC. It translates to CASSLPYSGSNYGYTF.